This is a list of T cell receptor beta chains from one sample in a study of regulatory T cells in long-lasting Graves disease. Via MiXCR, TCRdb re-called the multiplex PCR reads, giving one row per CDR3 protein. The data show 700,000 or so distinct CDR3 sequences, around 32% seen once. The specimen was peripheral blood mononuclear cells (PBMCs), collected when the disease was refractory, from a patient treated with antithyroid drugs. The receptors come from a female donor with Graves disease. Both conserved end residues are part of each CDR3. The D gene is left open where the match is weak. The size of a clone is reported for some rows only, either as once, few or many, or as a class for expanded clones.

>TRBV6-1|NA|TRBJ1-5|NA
TGTGCCAGCAGTGCAGGGGCAGCTCAGCCCCAGCATTTT
CASSAGAAQPQHF
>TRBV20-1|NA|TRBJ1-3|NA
TGCGGAGCATCACTTGGGGGGTCCGGAAACACCATATATTTT
CGASLGGSGNTIYF
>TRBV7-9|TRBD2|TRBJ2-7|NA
TGTGCCAGCAGCTCCCTCGGGGGAGCGGGGGTCAACTCCTTAAGGAACGAGCAGTACTTC
CASSSLGGAGVNSLRNEQYF
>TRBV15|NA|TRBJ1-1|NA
TGTGCCACCAGCAGAGACAGGGTGGACACTGAAGCTTTCTTT
CATSRDRVDTEAFF
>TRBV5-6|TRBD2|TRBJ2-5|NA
TGTGCCAGCAGCTTGGCCGTACTAGCGAGCGTAGAGACCCAGTACTTC
CASSLAVLASVETQYF
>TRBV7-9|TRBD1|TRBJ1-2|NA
TGTGCCAGCAGCTCCAACTATAGGGACAGACTTTATGGCTACACCTTC
CASSSNYRDRLYGYTF
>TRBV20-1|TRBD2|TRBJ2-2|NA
TGCAGTGCTTTCCGGTTGGGGGGGAAAAGCACCGGGGAGCTGTTTTTT
CSAFRLGGKSTGELFF
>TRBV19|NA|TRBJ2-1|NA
TGTGCCAGTAGTATAGTTTGGAAGAATGAGCAGTTCTTC
CASSIVWKNEQFF
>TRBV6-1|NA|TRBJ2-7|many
TGTGCCAGCAGCCCCCGGTCGAGCTACGAGCAGTACTTC
CASSPRSSYEQYF
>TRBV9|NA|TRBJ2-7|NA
TGTGCCAGCAGCGTAGAAGGGGATCCCGAGCAGTACTTC
CASSVEGDPEQYF
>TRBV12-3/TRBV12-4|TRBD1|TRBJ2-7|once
TGTGCCAGCAGTTTACAGGGGGAAACCTACGAGCAGTACTTC
CASSLQGETYEQYF
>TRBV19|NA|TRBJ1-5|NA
TGTGCCAGTAGTACCCATGAGGGGCAGGGTTATCAGCCCCAGCATTTT
CASSTHEGQGYQPQHF
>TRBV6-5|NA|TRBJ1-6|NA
TGTGCCAGCAGTTATGTTGGTACAGGCGGACCCCTCCACTTT
CASSYVGTGGPLHF
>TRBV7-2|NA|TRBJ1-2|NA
TGTGCCAGCAGCTTAGCGGGAGCCTATCACTATGGCTACACCTTC
CASSLAGAYHYGYTF
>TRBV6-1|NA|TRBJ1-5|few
TGTGCCAGCCGCACAGGACAGAATAATCAGCCCCAGCATTTT
CASRTGQNNQPQHF
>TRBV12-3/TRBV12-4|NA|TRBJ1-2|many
TGTGCCAGCAGTCTTAGTGGCTCTAGGGGCTACACCTTC
CASSLSGSRGYTF
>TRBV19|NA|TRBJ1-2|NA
TGTGCCAGTAGGACAGCCGACTCAGCTAACTATGGCTACACCTTC
CASRTADSANYGYTF
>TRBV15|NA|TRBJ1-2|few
TGTGCCACCAGCAGAGGCGGGAACTATGGCTACACCTTC
CATSRGGNYGYTF
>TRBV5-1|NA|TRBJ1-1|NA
TGCGCCAGCAGCTTGGATCGCATCGGGTCCGCTTTCTTT
CASSLDRIGSAFF
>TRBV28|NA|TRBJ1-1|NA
TGTGCCAACAGTTCCCCCGGACCGGGTACTGAAGCTTTCTTT
CANSSPGPGTEAFF
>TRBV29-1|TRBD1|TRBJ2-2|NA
TGCAGCGTTATACCAAGACCGGGACAGGGGGGGACCGGGGAGCTGTTTTTT
CSVIPRPGQGGTGELFF
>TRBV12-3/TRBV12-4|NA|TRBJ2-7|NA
TGTGCCAGCAGCGAAACGGGACTCCCCAGCTCCTACGAGCAGTACTTC
CASSETGLPSSYEQYF
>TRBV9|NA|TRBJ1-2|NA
TGTGCCAGCAGCCCCCGGTGGGGGGGGGATGGCTACACCTTC
CASSPRWGGDGYTF
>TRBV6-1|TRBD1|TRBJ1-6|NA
TGTGCCAGCAGTGAGCGGAGACAGGGGAATAATTCACCCCTCCACTTT
CASSERRQGNNSPLHF
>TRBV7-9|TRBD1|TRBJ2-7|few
TGTGCCAGCAGCAATGACAGGGTTGGCGAGCAGTACTTC
CASSNDRVGEQYF
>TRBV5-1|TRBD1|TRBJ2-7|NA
TGCGCCAGCAGCGTCGGGACAGGGAGAGGCGTGAGTCCCTACGAGCAGTACTTC
CASSVGTGRGVSPYEQYF
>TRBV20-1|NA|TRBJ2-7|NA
TGCAGTGCTAGGTGGTTGGGCGAGCAGTACTTC
CSARWLGEQYF
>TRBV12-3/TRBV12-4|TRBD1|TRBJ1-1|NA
TGTGCCAGCAGTCTATTACAGGGGGCGATTGAAGCTTTCTTT
CASSLLQGAIEAFF
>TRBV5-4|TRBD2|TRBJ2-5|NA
TGTGCCAGCAGCGCCGGGACTAGAAACCAAGAGACCCAGTACTTC
CASSAGTRNQETQYF
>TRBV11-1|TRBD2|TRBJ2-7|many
TGTGCCAGCAGCTGGGGGACTAGCGGATCTTACGAGCAGTACTTC
CASSWGTSGSYEQYF
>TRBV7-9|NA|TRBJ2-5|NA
TGTGCCAGCAGCTTAAGTTCGGCTCAAGAGACCCAGTACTTC
CASSLSSAQETQYF
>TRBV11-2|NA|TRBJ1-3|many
TGTGCCAGCAGGCTGTTGGGGAAAGGAAACACCATATATTTT
CASRLLGKGNTIYF
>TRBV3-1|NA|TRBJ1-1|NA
TGTGCCAGCAGCCCAAGATGGAACAAGGGGAACACTGAAGCTTTCTTT
CASSPRWNKGNTEAFF
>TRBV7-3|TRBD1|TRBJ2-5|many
TGTGCCAGCAGCCCAACAGGGGACGGGGAGACCCAGTACTTC
CASSPTGDGETQYF
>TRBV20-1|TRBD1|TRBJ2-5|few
TGCAGTGCAAGACAGGGGGGTGTAGAGACCCAGTACTTC
CSARQGGVETQYF
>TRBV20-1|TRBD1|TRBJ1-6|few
TGCAGTGCTTTACCGGGACAGGTTAAATCACCCCTCCACTTT
CSALPGQVKSPLHF
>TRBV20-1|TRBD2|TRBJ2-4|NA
TGCAGTGCTAGATCGGCACTAGCGGGAGGGCCTTTGTCCAAAAACATTCAGTACTTC
CSARSALAGGPLSKNIQYF
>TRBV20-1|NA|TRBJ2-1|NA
TGCAGTGCTCAGGGAGATGGTGAGCAGTTCTTC
CSAQGDGEQFF
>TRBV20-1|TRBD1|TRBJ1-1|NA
TGCAGTGCTCGCCCGACAGGGGTGGGAGCTTTCTTT
CSARPTGVGAFF
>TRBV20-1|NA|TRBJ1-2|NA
TGCAGTGCTAGCGGGATAGCCCCGTCATATGGCTACACCTTC
CSASGIAPSYGYTF
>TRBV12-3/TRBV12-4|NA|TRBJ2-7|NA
TGTGCCAGCAGCCCTAGACTAGTAACCTACGAGCAGTACTTC
CASSPRLVTYEQYF
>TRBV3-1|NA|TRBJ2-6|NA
TGTGCCAGCAGCCTCCGAGGTGGGGCTGGGGCCAACGTCCTGACTTTC
CASSLRGGAGANVLTF
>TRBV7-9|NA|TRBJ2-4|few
TGTGCCAGCAGCTTAACGGCAGGGGAGAACATTCAGTACTTC
CASSLTAGENIQYF
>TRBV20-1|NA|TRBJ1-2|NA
TGCAGTGCTGCCCAGGAAAACTATGGCTACACCTTC
CSAAQENYGYTF
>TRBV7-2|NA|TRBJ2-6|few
TGTGCCAGCAGCTTAGCGCCTGGGGCCAACGTCCTGACTTTC
CASSLAPGANVLTF
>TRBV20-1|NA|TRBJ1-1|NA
TGCAGTGCTCACCTGGCGGGGGGAAAGACTGAAGCTTTCTTT
CSAHLAGGKTEAFF